This TCR beta chain was captured by sequencing in a study of sequential checkpoint blockade in melanoma. Study-level information: Maintenance nivolumab came after either treatment sequence.

TCRdb's copy holds only in-frame clones and misses some; the assay was immunoSEQ multiplex PCR. The profile covers approximately 21,000 clones, with approximately 80% appearing a single time and roughly 56% taken by the ten largest. Specified treatment: randomized to nivolumab then ipilimumab (arm A) or the reverse (arm B). About this clone: An end of the junction does not agree with germline; a read error may underlie this.

The CDR3 is 18 residues long. Germline V gene data show CDR1 as SSHAT and CDR2 as FNYEAQ (reference sequence). The sequence came from a human donor with melanoma. Sequencing used CD8+ T cells sorted from blood (inferred from file names), obtained from a patient given nivolumab and ipilimumab in sequence. The chain joins TRBV7-7 to TRBJ2-2; TRBD2 agrees at 9 bases. CDR3 DNA: TGTGCTAGCAGCTCGACTCCCGCGGGAGGGGGGAGTGCCGGGGAGCTGTTTTTT. It specifies CASSSTPAGGGSAGELFF.